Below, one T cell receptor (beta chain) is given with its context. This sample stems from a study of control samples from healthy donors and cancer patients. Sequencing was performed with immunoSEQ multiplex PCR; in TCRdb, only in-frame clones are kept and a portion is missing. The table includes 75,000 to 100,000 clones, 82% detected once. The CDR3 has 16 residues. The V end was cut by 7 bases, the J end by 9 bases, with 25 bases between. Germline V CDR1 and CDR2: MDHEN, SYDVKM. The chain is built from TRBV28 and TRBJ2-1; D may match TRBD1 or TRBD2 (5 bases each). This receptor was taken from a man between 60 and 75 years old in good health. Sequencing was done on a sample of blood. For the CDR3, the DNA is TGTGCCAGCACGACCATAAGCGACAGCCCAAGCGGTGAGCAGTTCTTC. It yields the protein CASTTISDSPSGEQFF.